This T cell receptor beta chain was captured in a study of human T cells and chemical hapten exposure. CDR3 length: 11 residues. Germline V gene lookup returns CDR1 MDHEN and CDR2 SYDVKM. V was pared by 3 bases and J by 6 bases, with 6 bases between. TCRdb independently ran MiXCR on the RACE reads; one entry per CDR3 protein. The sample holds tens of thousands of distinct CDR3 sequences; more than 9.5% are singletons and the top ten take roughly 1.4%. This clonotype has just a few counts. Described time point: patch test 3, about 24 weeks after DPC sensitization. Treatment described: therapeutic diphenylcyclopropenone sensitization with weekly scalp DPC.

Sample: whole blood, taken in connection with sensitization to the hapten diphenylcyclopropenone (DPC). The receptor was isolated from a woman between 45 and 65 years old with alopecia areata. Some clones in this sample may be carry-over from other donors' samples. The V call is TRBV28, the J call TRBJ2-7; unclear D gene. CDR3 sequence (DNA): TGTGCCAGCAGTTTTCCATCCGAGCAGTACTTC. This codes for CASSFPSEQYF.